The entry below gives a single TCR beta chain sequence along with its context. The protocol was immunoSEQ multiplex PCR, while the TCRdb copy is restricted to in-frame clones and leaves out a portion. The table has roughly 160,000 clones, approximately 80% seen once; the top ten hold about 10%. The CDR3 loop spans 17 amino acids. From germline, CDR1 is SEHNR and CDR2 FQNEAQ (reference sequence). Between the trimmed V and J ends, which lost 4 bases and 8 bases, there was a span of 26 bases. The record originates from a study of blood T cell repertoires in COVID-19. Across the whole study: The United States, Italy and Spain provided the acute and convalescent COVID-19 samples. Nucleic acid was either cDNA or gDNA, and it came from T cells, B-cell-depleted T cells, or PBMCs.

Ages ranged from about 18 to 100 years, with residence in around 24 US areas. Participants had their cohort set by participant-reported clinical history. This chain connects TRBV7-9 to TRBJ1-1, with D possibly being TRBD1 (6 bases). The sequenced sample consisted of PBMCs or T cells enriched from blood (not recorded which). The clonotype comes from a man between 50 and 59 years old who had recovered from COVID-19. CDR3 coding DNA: TGTGCCAGCAGCTCGGTCCAGCGGACGGGACAACAGGGCGAAGCTTTCTTT. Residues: CASSSVQRTGQQGEAFF.